This T cell receptor (beta chain) emerged from a study of blood T cell repertoires in COVID-19. For the study at large: Whether acute or convalescent, the COVID-19 samples came from the United States, Italy and Spain. The analysed material was cDNA or gDNA that came from T cells, B-cell-depleted T cells, or PBMCs.

The authors' processing: The assay estimated nucleated cells by amplifying reference gene primers. The data were produced by immunoSEQ multiplex PCR, yet TCRdb's version contains in-frame clones alone and is incomplete. V and J calls and clone size follow that table, whereas D and trimming were derived from the DNA. This table holds around 130,000 clones, roughly 90% found once. Enrollment of patients from Seattle took place during active infection, with longitudinal follow-up. The sample taken for sequencing was peripheral blood. This TCR was recovered from a man aged 55-75 years with COVID-19, enrolled during active disease.

The chain's CDR3 is CASSSLGVSAYGYTF. The CDR3 DNA follows: TGTGCCAGCAGTTCATTAGGGGTGTCCGCCTATGGCTACACCTTC. This chain joins TRBV27 and TRBJ1-2; TRBD1 is a possible D gene (5 bases). The CDR3 sequence is 15 residues long. V shed 4 bases and J shed 4 bases, with 16 bases lying between them. From germline, CDR1 is MNHEY and CDR2 SMNVEV (reference sequence).